These T cell receptor beta chains were read from a single sample in a study of response to subunit inactivated influenza vaccine. From the RT-PCR reads, TCRdb called clonotypes with MiXCR, one entry per CDR3 protein. The profile shows approximately 310,000 distinct CDR3 sequences, 20% to 25% of them singletons. The sample here was PBMCs from blood, taken about 19 months after vaccination. The receptor set was obtained from a man aged 45-69 years who received an inactivated influenza vaccine. Each CDR3 is given with its conserved first and last residue. A D gene is named only where the DNA matches it firmly. Clone size is given for some rows only: seen once, a few or many times, or a class if the clone is expanded.

D,size,V,J,CDR3,DNA
NA,NA,TRBV20-1,TRBJ2-1,CSARQGGFQAEQFF,TGCAGTGCTAGACAGGGAGGTTTTCAGGCTGAGCAGTTCTTC
TRBD2,few,TRBV10-3,TRBJ2-1,CAISTSVEAYNEQFF,TGTGCCATCAGTACTAGCGTGGAAGCCTACAATGAGCAGTTCTTC
NA,NA,TRBV11-2,TRBJ2-1,CASSLDVFRGDNEQFF,TGTGCCAGCAGCTTAGATGTGTTCAGGGGGGACAATGAGCAGTTCTTC
TRBD2,NA,TRBV9,TRBJ2-1,CASSVASSGEQFF,TGTGCCAGCAGCGTAGCTTCTAGCGGTGAGCAGTTCTTC
TRBD2,NA,TRBV7-9,TRBJ2-7,CASSLVAGLSEQYF,TGTGCCAGCAGCTTGGTAGCGGGATTAAGCGAGCAGTACTTC
TRBD1,few,TRBV10-1,TRBJ2-1,CASNILRDSWFRISYNEQFF,TGCGCCAGCAATATCCTCCGGGACAGCTGGTTTCGGATCTCCTACAATGAGCAGTTCTTC
TRBD1,few,TRBV3-1,TRBJ1-6,CASSSKRQGYSPLHF,TGTGCCAGCAGCTCTAAGAGACAGGGGTATTCACCCCTCCACTTT
TRBD1,NA,TRBV3-1,TRBJ1-2,CASSPLPGQGFYGYTF,TGTGCCAGCAGCCCCCTGCCGGGACAGGGGTTCTATGGCTACACCTTC
NA,NA,TRBV11-2,TRBJ2-4,CASSLAGAKNIQYF,TGTGCCAGCAGCTTAGCGGGGGCCAAAAACATTCAGTACTTC
NA,many,TRBV4-1,TRBJ1-1,CASSQDPRQRNTEAFF,TGCGCCAGCAGCCAAGATCCCCGCCAAAGGAACACTGAAGCTTTCTTT
NA,NA,TRBV7-9,TRBJ1-3,CASSLDGTAGNTIYF,TGTGCCAGCAGCTTAGACGGCACGGCTGGAAACACCATATATTTT
NA,NA,TRBV14,TRBJ2-1,CASSHYRTSYNEQFF,TGTGCCAGCAGCCACTACAGAACCTCCTACAATGAGCAGTTCTTC
TRBD1,NA,TRBV6-5,TRBJ1-6,CASSSSGGSYNSPLHF,TGTGCCAGCAGTTCCTCAGGGGGCTCCTATAATTCACCCCTCCACTTT
NA,few,TRBV5-5,TRBJ2-7,CASSLGGTTYEQYF,TGTGCCAGCAGCTTGGGAGGGACGACTTACGAGCAGTACTTC
NA,NA,TRBV5-4,TRBJ1-1,CASSLDKGPPQAFF,TGTGCCAGCAGCTTGGACAAGGGGCCCCCCCAAGCTTTCTTT
NA,NA,TRBV20-1,TRBJ1-6,CSAKAGNNSPLHF,TGCAGTGCTAAGGCAGGGAATAATTCACCCCTCCACTTT
NA,few,TRBV13,TRBJ1-1,CASSSYRDGNTEAFF,TGTGCCAGCAGCTCATACAGGGACGGGAACACTGAAGCTTTCTTT
NA,few,TRBV15,TRBJ1-1,CATSSMNGAFF,TGTGCCACCAGCAGCATGAACGGAGCTTTCTTT
NA,NA,TRBV7-2,TRBJ2-1,CASSPQTGSYNEQFF,TGTGCCAGCAGCCCTCAGACAGGATCCTACAATGAGCAGTTCTTC
NA,NA,TRBV5-1,TRBJ1-1,CASSLFGAGHMNTEAFF,TGCGCCAGCAGCTTGTTTGGGGCAGGCCACATGAACACTGAAGCTTTCTTT
TRBD1,NA,TRBV12-3/TRBV12-4,TRBJ2-2,CASSFGGQGSRELFF,TGTGCCAGCAGTTTCGGGGGACAGGGTTCCCGGGAGCTGTTTTTT
NA,many,TRBV5-6,TRBJ1-2,CASSLGGRNYGYTF,TGTGCCAGCAGCTTGGGGGGGCGAAACTATGGCTACACCTTC
TRBD2,NA,TRBV29-1,TRBJ2-1,CSVLSGTSGSYEQFF,TGCAGCGTCTTATCCGGGACTAGCGGGAGTTATGAGCAGTTCTTC
NA,few,TRBV6-5,TRBJ2-7,CASSYSISGKEQYF,TGTGCCAGCAGTTACTCGATTTCAGGGAAGGAGCAGTACTTC
TRBD2,NA,TRBV20-1,TRBJ2-1,CSAALAGGYNEQFF,TGCAGTGCCGCCCTAGCGGGAGGGTACAATGAGCAGTTCTTC
TRBD1,few,TRBV12-3/TRBV12-4,TRBJ2-5,CASSRQGRQETQYF,TGTGCCAGCAGCCGACAGGGCCGGCAAGAGACCCAGTACTTC
NA,NA,TRBV27,TRBJ1-6,CASSPFESAEAPLHF,TGTGCCAGCAGTCCCTTCGAATCCGCCGAGGCGCCCCTCCACTTT
TRBD1,few,TRBV5-6,TRBJ2-7,CASSYRDRDSF,TGTGCCAGCAGCTACCGGGACAGGGATTCCTTC
NA,NA,TRBV12-3/TRBV12-4,TRBJ1-3,CASSQTGNTIYF,TGTGCCAGCAGTCAGACTGGAAACACCATATATTTT
NA,NA,TRBV10-3,TRBJ1-5,CAISERGIDQPQHF,TGTGCCATCAGTGAACGAGGGATAGATCAGCCCCAGCATTTT
NA,NA,TRBV4-3,TRBJ2-2,CASSQGTGRDTGELFF,TGCGCCAGCAGCCAAGGAACAGGGAGGGACACCGGGGAGCTGTTTTTT
NA,NA,TRBV7-9,TRBJ1-1,CASRHAKTGTEAFF,TGTGCCAGCAGGCACGCGAAGACGGGGACTGAAGCTTTCTTT
TRBD1,NA,TRBV20-1,TRBJ1-6,CSARDLTGVDSPLHF,TGCAGTGCTAGAGATTTAACAGGGGTTGATTCACCCCTCCACTTT
NA,few,TRBV12-3/TRBV12-4,TRBJ2-5,CASSLAGAETQYF,TGTGCCAGCAGTTTAGCTGGGGCGGAGACCCAGTACTTC
NA,NA,TRBV12-3/TRBV12-4,TRBJ2-3,CASSLSLRTDTQYF,TGTGCCAGCAGTTTATCCTTACGCACAGATACGCAGTATTTT
NA,few,TRBV12-3/TRBV12-4,TRBJ2-1,CATSGSSYNEQFF,TGTGCCACCAGCGGTAGCTCCTACAATGAGCAGTTCTTC
NA,many,TRBV2,TRBJ1-1,CASSERTWEAFF,TGTGCCAGCAGTGAAAGGACCTGGGAAGCTTTCTTT
TRBD1,NA,TRBV2,TRBJ1-5,CASRPGTGGSQPQHF,TGTGCCAGCAGACCCGGGACAGGGGGAAGTCAGCCCCAGCATTTT
NA,many,TRBV7-2,TRBJ2-1,CASSSGPHNEQFF,TGTGCCAGCAGCTCCGGACCCCACAATGAGCAGTTCTTC
NA,few,TRBV6-1,TRBJ2-3,CASAQGMGTDTQYF,TGTGCCAGCGCTCAGGGGATGGGCACAGATACGCAGTATTTT
NA,NA,TRBV4-3,TRBJ2-5,CASSQVRGQETQYF,TGCGCCAGCAGCCAAGTGCGGGGCCAAGAGACCCAGTACTTC
NA,NA,TRBV5-6,TRBJ2-1,CASSRRYYNEQFF,TGTGCCAGCAGCCGAAGATATTACAATGAGCAGTTCTTC
TRBD1,many,TRBV28,TRBJ1-3,CASSRDRGFTGNTIYF,TGTGCCAGCAGTCGGGACAGGGGATTTACTGGAAACACCATATATTTT
NA,NA,TRBV10-2,TRBJ2-5,CASNSDGGGGETQYF,TGCGCCAGCAACTCGGATGGAGGGGGAGGGGAGACCCAGTACTTC
NA,few,TRBV6-2/TRBV6-3,TRBJ2-7,CASSYQTETYEQYF,TGTGCCAGCAGTTACCAGACGGAAACCTACGAGCAGTACTTC
NA,few,TRBV11-2,TRBJ2-2,CASSLDGRNTGELFF,TGTGCCAGCAGCTTAGATGGGCGCAACACCGGGGAGCTGTTTTTT
TRBD1,many,TRBV5-1,TRBJ1-4,CASSLGDRRNEKLFF,TGCGCCAGCAGCTTGGGGGACAGACGAAATGAAAAACTGTTTTTT
NA,many,TRBV20-1,TRBJ1-1,CSAREITGVGTEAFF,TGCAGTGCTAGAGAGATAACCGGGGTTGGGACTGAAGCTTTCTTT
NA,few,TRBV6-2/TRBV6-3,TRBJ1-2,CASSFASSRAANYGYTF,TGTGCCAGCAGTTTCGCCTCCTCGAGGGCAGCTAACTATGGCTACACCTTC
TRBD1,few,TRBV6-1,TRBJ2-3,CASSSRQGPSTDTQYF,TGTGCCAGCAGTAGCCGACAGGGACCTAGCACAGATACGCAGTATTTT
TRBD1,NA,TRBV18,TRBJ1-2,CASSPIGTGYGYTF,TGTGCCAGCTCACCTATCGGGACAGGGTATGGCTACACCTTC
NA,once,TRBV24-1,TRBJ1-4,CATSEPTVRGEKLFF,TGTGCCACCAGTGAGCCGACGGTCCGTGGTGAAAAACTGTTTTTT
NA,few,TRBV19,TRBJ1-1,CASSIATLNTEAFF,TGTGCCAGTAGTATCGCGACATTGAACACTGAAGCTTTCTTT
NA,NA,TRBV4-3,TRBJ1-3,CASSQERGNTIYF,TGCGCCAGCAGCCAAGAGCGGGGCAACACCATATATTTT
NA,many,TRBV20-1,TRBJ1-6,CSARGVRETYNSPLHF,TGCAGTGCTAGAGGGGTACGGGAGACCTATAATTCACCCCTCCACTTT
NA,NA,TRBV7-9,TRBJ2-7,CASSLVLAPYEQYF,TGTGCCAGCAGCTTAGTTTTGGCACCCTACGAGCAGTACTTC
NA,NA,TRBV6-1,TRBJ2-4,CASSEAGPNRIAKNIQYF,TGTGCCAGCAGTGAAGCGGGGCCGAACAGAATAGCCAAAAACATTCAGTACTTC